This T cell receptor beta chain is from a study of T cells after yellow fever vaccination (dated by TCRdb to 2018 to 2020). About the study as a whole: The SMART-Seq v4 Ultra Low Input RNA kit was used to prepare libraries from fractions with low cell numbers. Two healthy male donors, one aged 18 to 29 and one aged 30 to 40 years, made up the cohort. To follow T-cell clones before and after primary and booster YFV17D yellow fever vaccination, bulk TCR alpha and beta repertoires were sequenced over time. Blood was drawn at multiple timepoints before and after primary and secondary immunization, with bulk PBMC replicates and cell subsets isolated.

A few counts support this clonotype. The specificity of this receptor is unknown. Per-base qualities were not stored, and no clone one base away is much larger. Counted from cysteine to phenylalanine, this CDR3 has 18 amino acids. Only the CDR3 region is kept as DNA, spanning 54 bases read in frame from base 1. V lost 0 bases and J lost 2 bases; the stretch between them is 14 bases long. The germline V gene yields MNHEY for CDR1 and SVGAGI for CDR2. The investigation overall reported the following: FACS-sorted repertoires could contain abundant contaminating clonotypes from the bulk population, so computational filtering was required. A small share of clonotypes was detected in both CD4 and CD8 compartments, with the overlap likely arising from convergent recombination. After the booster, most of the clones that had expanded following primary vaccination were detected again (roughly 97% of CD4 and around 88% of CD8), which suggests that memory was broadly maintained. The secondary T-cell response was found to be weaker but faster than the primary response, with a peak reached on day 5 rather than on day 15. Because only two donors were included in the study, the extent to which the findings can be generalized is limited.

TCR cDNA was made using 5'RACE template switching, a step that added a universal primer site and unique molecular identifiers. Priming for cDNA synthesis came from both the TCR alpha and TCR beta constant segments. Library amplification used two PCR steps, and the second PCR step added sample barcodes and sequencing adapters. Sequencing of libraries was done on Illumina HiSeq 2500 (2x100 bp) or NovaSeq (2x150 bp). As for the authors' bioinformatics: MIGEC handled demultiplexing of reads and collapsing into UMI consensus sequences, while MiXCR performed V(D)J alignment. Vaccine-responding clonotypes were identified with edgeR using replicate PBMC samples, with FDR below 0.01 and a log2 fold change above 5 up to day 15 being required. Each bulk clonotype was labeled CD4 or CD8 based on which sequenced repertoire, CD4 or CD8, contained the clonotype at higher abundance. The public sequencing data were trimmed at Q25 with fastp and processed into clonotypes with MiXCR by TCRdb, which kept only in-frame beta chains. Each entry is one CDR3 protein sequence, shown with its most common DNA and genes. TCRdb, not the authors, supplied the V and J calls. Counted in this sample were just under 600,000 distinct CDR3 sequences; 13% of them appeared once. The top ten hold about 14% of the sample.

The sample's treatment or condition, from its label and the paper: live attenuated yellow fever vaccine strain. At each blood-draw timepoint, two biological replicates of bulk PBMCs were collected. PBMCs were isolated from peripheral blood using a standard Ficoll-Paque protocol. TriZol was used to extract RNA from bulk PBMCs, CD4 and CD8 fractions, and dextramer-positive and dextramer-negative fractions. The V and J genes are TRBV6-5 and TRBJ2-6; no confident D gene assignment can be made. This TCR derives from a man aged 25-40 years who received the YFV17D yellow fever vaccine. Sample: PBMCs, taken on the day of the yellow fever booster vaccination. The DNA reads TGTGCCAGCAGTTACTCGATGCCGGCCGGTACTGGGGCCAACGTCCTGACTTTC. Its translation reads: CASSYSMPAGTGANVLTF.